This T cell receptor beta chain was observed in a study of breast tumors, draining lymph nodes, adjacent tissues. The germline gives CDR1 SGHTA, CDR2 FQGTGA. The V gene lost 5 bases and the J gene lost 4 bases, with 12 bases spanning the gap. The CDR3 is made up of 14 amino acids. Axillary draining lymph nodes of breast cancer patients supplied the node samples. This clonotype was seen at least ten times. TCRdb re-called the multiplex PCR reads through MiXCR, storing one row per CDR3 protein. The data contain about 120,000 distinct CDR3 sequences, about 20% of them singletons. The clonotype comes from a female donor with breast cancer. Some clones in this sample may be carry-over from other donors' samples. The sequenced sample was axillary lymph node tissue. The rearrangement uses TRBV7-3 and TRBJ1-5; D perhaps matches TRBD1 (5 bases). Here the CDR3 reads CASSPTGPNQPQHF. The CDR3 DNA reads TGTGCCAGCAGCCCAACAGGACCGAATCAGCCCCAGCATTTT.